Reported below is one T cell receptor beta chain. As processed by the authors: Researchers report that nucleated cell counts were estimated from reference gene primer amplification. Profiling relied on immunoSEQ multiplex PCR, and the TCRdb table lists in-frame clones only, not all of them. V and J calls and clone size are copied from that table; D and trimming were computed from the DNA. This sample carries under 85,000 clones, roughly 91% of them seen once, and the ten largest clones take about 14%. This specimen belongs to a study of blood T cell repertoires in COVID-19. Study at large: The origin of the acute and convalescent COVID-19 samples was the United States, Italy and Spain.

The clonotype was recovered from a man between 70 and 80 years old with active or convalescent COVID-19. Source material: peripheral blood.

CDR3 sequence: CASSPTGGISPLHF. CDR3 in DNA: TGTGCCAGTAGCCCGACAGGGGGTATTTCACCCCTCCACTTT. This chain links TRBV19 with TRBJ1-6; 9 nucleotides agree with TRBD1. Germline V gene sequence: CDR1 LNHDA, CDR2 SQIVND (reference sequence). V lost 6 bases to trimming and J lost 9 bases; unmatched junction nucleotides: 6. The CDR3 contains 14 residues.